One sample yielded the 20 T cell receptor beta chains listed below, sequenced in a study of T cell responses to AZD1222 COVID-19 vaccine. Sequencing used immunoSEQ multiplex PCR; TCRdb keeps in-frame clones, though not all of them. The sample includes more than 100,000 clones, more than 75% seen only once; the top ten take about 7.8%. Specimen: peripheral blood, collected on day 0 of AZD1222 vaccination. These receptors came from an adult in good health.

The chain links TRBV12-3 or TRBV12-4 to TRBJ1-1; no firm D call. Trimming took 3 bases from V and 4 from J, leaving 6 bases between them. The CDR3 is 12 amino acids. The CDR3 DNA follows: TGTGCCAGCAGTTTTCTGGGCACTGAAGCTTTCTTT. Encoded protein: CASSFLGTEAFF.

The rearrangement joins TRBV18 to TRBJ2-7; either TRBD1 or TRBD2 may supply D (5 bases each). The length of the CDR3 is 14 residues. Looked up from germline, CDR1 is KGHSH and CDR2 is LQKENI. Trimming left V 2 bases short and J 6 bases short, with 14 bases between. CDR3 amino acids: CASSPGGWSAEQYF. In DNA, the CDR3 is TGTGCCAGCTCACCAGGGGGTTGGAGTGCCGAGCAGTACTTC.

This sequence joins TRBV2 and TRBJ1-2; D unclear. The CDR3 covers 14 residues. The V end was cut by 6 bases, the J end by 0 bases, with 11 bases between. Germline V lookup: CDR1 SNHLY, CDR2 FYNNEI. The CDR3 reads CASSPDGTNYGYTF. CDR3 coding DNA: TGTGCCAGCAGCCCGGACGGGACTAACTATGGCTACACCTTC.

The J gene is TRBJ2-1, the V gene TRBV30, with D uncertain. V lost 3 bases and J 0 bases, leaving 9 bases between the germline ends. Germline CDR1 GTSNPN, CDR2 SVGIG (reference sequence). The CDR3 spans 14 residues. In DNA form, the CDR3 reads TGTGCCTGGAGGCTGAAGAGCTCCTACAATGAGCAGTTCTTC. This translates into CAWRLKSSYNEQFF.

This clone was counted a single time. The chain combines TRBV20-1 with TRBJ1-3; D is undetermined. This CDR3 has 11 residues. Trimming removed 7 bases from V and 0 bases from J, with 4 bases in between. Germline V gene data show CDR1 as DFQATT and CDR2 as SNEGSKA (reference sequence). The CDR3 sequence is CSGTSGNTIYF. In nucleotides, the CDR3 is TGCAGTGGGACCTCTGGAAACACCATATATTTT.

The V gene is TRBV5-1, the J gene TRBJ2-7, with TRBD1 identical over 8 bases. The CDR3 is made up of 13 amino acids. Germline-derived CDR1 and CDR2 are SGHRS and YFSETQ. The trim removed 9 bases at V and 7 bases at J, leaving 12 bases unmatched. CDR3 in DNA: TGCGCCACCCCGCCCGGACAGGGCTGGGAGCAGTACTTC. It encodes CATPPGQGWEQYF.

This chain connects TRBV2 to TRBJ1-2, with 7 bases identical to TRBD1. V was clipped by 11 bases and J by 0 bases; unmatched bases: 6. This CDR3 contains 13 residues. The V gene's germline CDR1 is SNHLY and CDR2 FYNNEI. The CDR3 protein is CAPWGTANYGYTF. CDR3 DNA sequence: TGTGCCCCCTGGGGGACAGCTAACTATGGCTACACCTTC. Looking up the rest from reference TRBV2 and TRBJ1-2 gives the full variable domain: EPEVTQTPSHQVTQMGQEVILRCVPISNHLYFYWYRQILGQKVEFLVSFYNNEISEKSEIFDDQFSVERPDGSNFTLKIRSTKLEDSAMYFCAPWGTANYGYTFGSGTRLTVV.

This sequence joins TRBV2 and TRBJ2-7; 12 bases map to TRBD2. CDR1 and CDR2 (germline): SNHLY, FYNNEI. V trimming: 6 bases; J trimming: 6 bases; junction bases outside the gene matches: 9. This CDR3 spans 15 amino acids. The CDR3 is CASRDETSGGLEQYF. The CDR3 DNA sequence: TGTGCCAGCAGGGATGAGACTAGCGGGGGCCTCGAGCAGTACTTC. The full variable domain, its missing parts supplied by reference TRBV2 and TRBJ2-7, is EPEVTQTPSHQVTQMGQEVILRCVPISNHLYFYWYRQILGQKVEFLVSFYNNEISEKSEIFDDQFSVERPDGSNFTLKIRSTKLEDSAMYFCASRDETSGGLEQYFGPGTRLTVT.

CDR3 in amino acids: CASSPEGSPNQPQHF. In nucleotides, the CDR3 is TGTGCCAGCTCACCAGAAGGCAGCCCCAATCAGCCCCAGCATTTT. J is TRBJ1-5 and V is TRBV18, with D unclear. This CDR3 is 15 amino acids long. Trimming removed 2 bases from V and 3 bases from J, with 11 bases in between. Germline CDR1 KGHSH, CDR2 LQKENI.

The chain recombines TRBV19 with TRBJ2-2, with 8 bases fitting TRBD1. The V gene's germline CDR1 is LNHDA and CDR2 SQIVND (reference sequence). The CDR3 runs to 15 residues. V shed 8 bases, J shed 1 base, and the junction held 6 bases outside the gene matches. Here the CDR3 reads CASAHDRGNTGELFF. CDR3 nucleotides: TGTGCCAGTGCGCACGACAGGGGGAACACCGGGGAGCTGTTTTTT. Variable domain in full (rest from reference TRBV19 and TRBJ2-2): DGGITQSPKYLFRKEGQNVTLSCEQNLNHDAMYWYRQDPGQGLRLIYYSQIVNDFQKGDIAEGYSVSREKKESFPLTVTSAQKNPTAFYLCASAHDRGNTGELFFGEGSRLTVL.

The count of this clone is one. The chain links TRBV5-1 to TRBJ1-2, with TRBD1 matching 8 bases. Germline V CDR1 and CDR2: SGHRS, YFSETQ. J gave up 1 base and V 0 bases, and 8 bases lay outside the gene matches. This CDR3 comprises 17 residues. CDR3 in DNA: TGCGCCAGCAGCTTGGCCCTGACAGGGGCCGGTAACTATGGCTACACCTTC. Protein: CASSLALTGAGNYGYTF.

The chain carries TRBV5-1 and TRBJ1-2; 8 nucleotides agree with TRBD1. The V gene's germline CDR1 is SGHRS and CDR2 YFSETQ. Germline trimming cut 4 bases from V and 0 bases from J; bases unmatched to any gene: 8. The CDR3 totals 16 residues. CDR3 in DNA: TGCGCCAGCAGCCCCACGGGACAGGTGACTAACTATGGCTACACCTTC. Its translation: CASSPTGQVTNYGYTF. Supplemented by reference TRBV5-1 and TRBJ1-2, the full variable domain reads KAGVTQTPRYLIKTRGQQVTLSCSPISGHRSVSWYQQTPGQGLQFLFEYFSETQRNKGNFPGRFSGRQFSNSRSEMNVSTLELGDSALYLCASSPTGQVTNYGYTFGSGTRLTVV.

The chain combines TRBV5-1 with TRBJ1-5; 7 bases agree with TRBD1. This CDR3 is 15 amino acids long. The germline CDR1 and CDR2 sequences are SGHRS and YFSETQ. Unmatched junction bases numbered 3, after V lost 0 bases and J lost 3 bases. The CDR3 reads CASSLDGQVNQPQHF. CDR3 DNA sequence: TGCGCCAGCAGCTTGGACGGACAGGTCAATCAGCCCCAGCATTTT.

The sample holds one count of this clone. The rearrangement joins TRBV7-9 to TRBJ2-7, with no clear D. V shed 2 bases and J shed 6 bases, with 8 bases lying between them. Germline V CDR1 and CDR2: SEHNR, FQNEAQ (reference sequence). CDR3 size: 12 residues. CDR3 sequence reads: CASSLIGPEQYF. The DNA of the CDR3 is TGTGCCAGCAGCTTAATAGGGCCCGAGCAGTACTTC. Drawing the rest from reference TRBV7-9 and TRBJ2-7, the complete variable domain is DTGVSQNPRHKITKRGQNVTFRCDPISEHNRLYWYRQTLGQGPEFLTYFQNEAQLEKSRLLSDRFSAERPKGSFSTLEIQRTEQGDSAMYLCASSLIGPEQYFGPGTRLTVT.

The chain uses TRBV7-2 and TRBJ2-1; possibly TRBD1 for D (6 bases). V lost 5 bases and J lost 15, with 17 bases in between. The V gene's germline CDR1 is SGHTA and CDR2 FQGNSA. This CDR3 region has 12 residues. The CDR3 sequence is CASSMDRPEAFF. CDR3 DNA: TGTGCCAGCAGCATGGACAGACCCGAGGCGTTCTTC.

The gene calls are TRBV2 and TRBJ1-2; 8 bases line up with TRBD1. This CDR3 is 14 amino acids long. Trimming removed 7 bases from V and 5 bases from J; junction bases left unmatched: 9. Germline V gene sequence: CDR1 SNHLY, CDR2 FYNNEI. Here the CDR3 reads CASTSRTGQYGYTF. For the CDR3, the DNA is TGTGCCAGCACCTCCAGGACAGGGCAGTATGGCTACACCTTC.

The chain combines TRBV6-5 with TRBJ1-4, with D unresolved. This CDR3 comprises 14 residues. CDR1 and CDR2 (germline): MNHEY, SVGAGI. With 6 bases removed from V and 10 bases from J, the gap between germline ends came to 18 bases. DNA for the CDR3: TGTGCCAGCAGCCCCCAGCGTAATGAAGGAAAACTGTTTTTT. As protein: CASSPQRNEGKLFF.

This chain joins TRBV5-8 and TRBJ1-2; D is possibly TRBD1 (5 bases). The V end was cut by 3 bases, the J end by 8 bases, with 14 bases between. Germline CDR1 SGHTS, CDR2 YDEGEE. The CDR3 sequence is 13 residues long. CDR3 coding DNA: TGTGCCAGCAGCTCTCAGGGCTTGCGGGGCTACACCTTC. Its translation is CASSSQGLRGYTF.

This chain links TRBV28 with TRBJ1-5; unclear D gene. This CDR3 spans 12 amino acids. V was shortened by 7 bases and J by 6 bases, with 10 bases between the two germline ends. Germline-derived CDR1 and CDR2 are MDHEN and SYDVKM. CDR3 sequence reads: CASTPPGQPQHF. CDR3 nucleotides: TGTGCCAGCACCCCCCCGGGTCAGCCCCAGCATTTT.

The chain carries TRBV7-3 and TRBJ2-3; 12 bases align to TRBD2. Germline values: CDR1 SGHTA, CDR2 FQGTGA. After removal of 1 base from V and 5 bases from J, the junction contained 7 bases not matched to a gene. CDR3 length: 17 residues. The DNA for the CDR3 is TGTGCCAGCAGCTTAATGGCTAGCGGGAGGGCCGGAGATACGCAGTATTTT. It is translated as CASSLMASGRAGDTQYF.